This T cell receptor (beta chain) appears in the sequencing data of a study of blood T cell repertoires in COVID-19. As for the study in general: Samples of COVID-19 (acute and convalescent) were obtained from the United States, Italy and Spain. Nucleic acid was either cDNA or gDNA, and it came from T cells, B-cell-depleted T cells, or PBMCs.

This clone is a singleton in its sample. Germline V CDR1 and CDR2: SGHTA, FQGTGA. The CDR3 loop spans 13 amino acids. V was pared by 9 bases and J by 4 bases, with 1 base of the junction left unmatched. Original methodology: Nucleated cell counts were estimated from reference gene primer amplification. Clones were sequenced by immunoSEQ multiplex PCR, and TCRdb holds only the in-frame ones, with some missing. V and J calls and clone size are copied from that table; D and trimming were computed from the DNA. The sample carries tens of thousands of clones, around three quarters recorded once. Source material: peripheral blood. The TCR was taken from a man in his fifties or sixties with active or convalescent COVID-19. The chain employs TRBV7-3 and TRBJ2-2; 11 bases are shared with TRBD2. The CDR3 loop is CASGTSGTGELFF. The CDR3 DNA reads TGTGCCAGTGGGACTAGCGGCACCGGGGAGCTGTTTTTT.